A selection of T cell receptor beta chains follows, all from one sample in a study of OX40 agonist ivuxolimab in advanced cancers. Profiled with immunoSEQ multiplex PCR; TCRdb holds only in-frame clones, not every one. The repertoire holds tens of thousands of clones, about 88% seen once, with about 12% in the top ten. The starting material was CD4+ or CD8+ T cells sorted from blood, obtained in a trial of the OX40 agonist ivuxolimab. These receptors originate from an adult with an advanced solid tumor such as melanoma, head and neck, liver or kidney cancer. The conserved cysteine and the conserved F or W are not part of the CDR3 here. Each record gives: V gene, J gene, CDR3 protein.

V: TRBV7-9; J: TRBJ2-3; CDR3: ASSLLAVSTDTQY
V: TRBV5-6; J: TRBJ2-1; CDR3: ASSPSPAERDEQF
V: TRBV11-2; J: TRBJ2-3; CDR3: ASSCREWTSGGTDTQY
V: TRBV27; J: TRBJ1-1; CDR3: ASSRDRAGTEAF
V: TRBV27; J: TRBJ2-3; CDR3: ASKTGGLGTQY
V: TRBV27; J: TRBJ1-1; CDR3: ASSPGITNTEAF
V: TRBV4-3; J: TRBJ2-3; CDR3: ASSQGGHKLIPSTDTQY
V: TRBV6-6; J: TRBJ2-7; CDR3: ASSYGTGTYEQY
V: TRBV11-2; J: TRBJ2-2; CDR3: ASSLVMTENTGELF
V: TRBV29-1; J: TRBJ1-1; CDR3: SVEWGTEAF
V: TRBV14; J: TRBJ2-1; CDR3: ASGKLAGSGNEQF
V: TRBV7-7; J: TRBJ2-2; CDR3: ASSPTGRGGELF
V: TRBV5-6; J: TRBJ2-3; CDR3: ASSGRGGELDTDTQY
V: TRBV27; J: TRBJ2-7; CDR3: ASSPGLAVVYEQY
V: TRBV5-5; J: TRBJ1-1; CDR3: ASSLRTGGYMNTEAF
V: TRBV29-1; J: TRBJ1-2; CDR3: SAKDSGGYT
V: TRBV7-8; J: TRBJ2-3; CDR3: ASSHLLAGDTQY
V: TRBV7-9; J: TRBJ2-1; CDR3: ASSFVEGLGNEQF
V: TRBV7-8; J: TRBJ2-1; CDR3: ASSPGREPVSWDNEQF
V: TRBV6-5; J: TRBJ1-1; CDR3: ASSYGGGTEAF
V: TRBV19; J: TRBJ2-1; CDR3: ASLGSNNEQF
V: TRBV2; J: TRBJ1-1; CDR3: ASRPGGTSTEAF
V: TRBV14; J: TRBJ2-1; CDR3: ASSQGSGRTNEQF
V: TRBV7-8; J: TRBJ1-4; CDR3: ASSLLRANEKLF
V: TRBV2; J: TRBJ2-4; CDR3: ASSVGGTKNIQY
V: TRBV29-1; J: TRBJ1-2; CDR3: SVDPATGGNYGYT
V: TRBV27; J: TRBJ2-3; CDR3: ASSSLAGSTDTQY
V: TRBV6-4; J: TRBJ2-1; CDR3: ASSDSGGEQF
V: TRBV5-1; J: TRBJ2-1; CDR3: ASSFKQNFYNEQF
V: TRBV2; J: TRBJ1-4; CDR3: ATKYTGSTNEKLF
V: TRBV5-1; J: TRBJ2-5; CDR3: ASSLEQPRDPQY
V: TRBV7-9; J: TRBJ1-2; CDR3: ASSVGTGYT
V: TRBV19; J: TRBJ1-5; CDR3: ASSIAGGVKQPQH
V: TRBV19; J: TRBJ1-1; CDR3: ASSIGSNWDTEAF
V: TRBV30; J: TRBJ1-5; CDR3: AWSEGTQPQH
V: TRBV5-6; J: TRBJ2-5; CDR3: ASSLGRYQETQY
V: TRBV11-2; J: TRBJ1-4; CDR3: ASSLNRGSEKLF
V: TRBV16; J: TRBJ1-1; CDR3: ASSRRGFVLPF
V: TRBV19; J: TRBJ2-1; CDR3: ASTPTGGAYNEQF
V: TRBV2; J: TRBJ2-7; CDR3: ASSELAGATEQY
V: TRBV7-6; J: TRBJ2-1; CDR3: ASSSHSPWAYNEQF
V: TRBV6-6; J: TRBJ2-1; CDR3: ASSFGTSGPLNEQF